The T cell receptor beta chain under discussion was sequenced for a study of blood T cell repertoires in COVID-19. Overall study: From the United States, Italy and Spain came samples of acute and convalescent COVID-19.

CDR1 SGHNT and CDR2 YYREEE come from the germline V gene (reference sequence). The V end lost 0 bases, the J end lost 4 bases, and 12 bases lay between the germline ends. The CDR3 consists of 15 residues. Assay used: immunoSEQ multiplex PCR; TCRdb lists only in-frame clones, some missing. Of around 170,000 clones detected, just over 85% appear once; the ten largest clones hold about 7.3%. The sample comprised peripheral blood. The sequence was obtained from a man aged 50-59 years with active or convalescent COVID-19. This sequence joins TRBV5-4 and TRBJ2-3, with unresolved D. The CDR3, as DNA: TGTGCCAGCAGCTTGGACTCCCAGGCAGCAGATACGCAGTATTTT. As protein: CASSLDSQAADTQYF.